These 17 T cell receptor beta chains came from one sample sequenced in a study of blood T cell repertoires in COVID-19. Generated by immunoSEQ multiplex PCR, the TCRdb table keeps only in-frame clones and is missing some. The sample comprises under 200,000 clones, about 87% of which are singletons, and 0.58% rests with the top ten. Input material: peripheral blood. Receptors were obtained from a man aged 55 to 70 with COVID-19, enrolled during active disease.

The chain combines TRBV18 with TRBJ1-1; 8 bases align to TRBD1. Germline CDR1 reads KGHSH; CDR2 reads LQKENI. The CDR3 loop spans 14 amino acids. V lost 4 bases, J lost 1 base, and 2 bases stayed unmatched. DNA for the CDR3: TGTGCCAGCTCACTCGGGACAGGGAACACTGAAGCTTTCTTT. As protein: CASSLGTGNTEAFF.

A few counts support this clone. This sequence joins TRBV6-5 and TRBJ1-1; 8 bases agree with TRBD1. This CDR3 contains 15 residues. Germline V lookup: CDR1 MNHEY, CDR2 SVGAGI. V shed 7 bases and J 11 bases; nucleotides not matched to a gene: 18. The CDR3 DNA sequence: TGTGCCAGCACCGCACGCCAGGGGGCGCGGAGTTATGCTTTCTTT. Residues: CASTARQGARSYAFF.

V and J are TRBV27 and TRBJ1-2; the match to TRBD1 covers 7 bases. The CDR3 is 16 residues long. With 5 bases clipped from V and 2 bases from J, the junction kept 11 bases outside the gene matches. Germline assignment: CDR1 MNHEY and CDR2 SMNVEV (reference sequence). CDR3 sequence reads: CASSTNNPTGNYGYTF. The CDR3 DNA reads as TGTGCCAGCAGTACAAACAATCCGACAGGGAACTATGGCTACACCTTC.

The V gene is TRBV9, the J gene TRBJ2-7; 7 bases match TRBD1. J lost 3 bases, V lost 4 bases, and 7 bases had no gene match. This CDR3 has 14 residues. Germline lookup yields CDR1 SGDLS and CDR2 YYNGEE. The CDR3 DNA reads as TGTGCCAGCAGCCCCCGGGACAGTTACTACGAGCAGTACTTC. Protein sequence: CASSPRDSYYEQYF.

DNA for the CDR3: TGTGCCAGCAGCCCGGGACAGGGGGCGCGCACTGAAGCTTTCTTT. Amino acid sequence: CASSPGQGARTEAFF. The V and J genes are TRBV14 and TRBJ1-1, with 12 bases that match TRBD1. The trim removed 4 bases at V and 4 bases at J, leaving 4 bases unmatched. Germline CDR1 and CDR2: SGHDN and FVKESK. This CDR3 has 15 residues.

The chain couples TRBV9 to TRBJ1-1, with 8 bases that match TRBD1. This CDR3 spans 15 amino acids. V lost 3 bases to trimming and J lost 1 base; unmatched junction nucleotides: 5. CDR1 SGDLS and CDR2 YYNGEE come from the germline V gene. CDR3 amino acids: CASSDQTGANTEAFF. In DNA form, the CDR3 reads TGTGCCAGCAGCGACCAGACAGGGGCGAACACTGAAGCTTTCTTT.

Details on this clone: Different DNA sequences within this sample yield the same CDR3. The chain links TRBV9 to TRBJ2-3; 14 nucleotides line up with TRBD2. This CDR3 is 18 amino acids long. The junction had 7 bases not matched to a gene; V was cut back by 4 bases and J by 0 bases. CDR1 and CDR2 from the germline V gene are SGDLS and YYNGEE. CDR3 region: CASSPGTSGGSSTDTQYF. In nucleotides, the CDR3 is TGTGCCAGCAGCCCCGGGACTAGCGGGGGCTCTAGCACAGATACGCAGTATTTT.

CDR3 DNA: TGTGCCAGCAGCTTTCAGGGCCCCAATGAGCAGTTCTTC. Translated, it gives CASSFQGPNEQFF. The gene calls are TRBV7-3 and TRBJ2-1; possibly TRBD1 for D (5 bases). The V gene lost 3 bases and the J gene lost 6 bases, with 9 bases spanning the gap. The CDR3 contains 13 residues. Germline assignment: CDR1 SGHTA and CDR2 FQGTGA.

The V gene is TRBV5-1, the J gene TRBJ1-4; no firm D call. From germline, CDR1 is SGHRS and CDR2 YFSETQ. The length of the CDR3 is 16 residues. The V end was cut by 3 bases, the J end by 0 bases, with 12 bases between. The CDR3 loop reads CASSSYPASTNEKLFF. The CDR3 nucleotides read TGCGCCAGCAGCTCGTACCCTGCGTCAACTAATGAAAAACTGTTTTTT.

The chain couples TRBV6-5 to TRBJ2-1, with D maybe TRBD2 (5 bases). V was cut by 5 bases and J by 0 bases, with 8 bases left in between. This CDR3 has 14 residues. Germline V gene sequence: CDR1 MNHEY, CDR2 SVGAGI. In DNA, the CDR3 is TGTGCCAGCAGTAAGGGAGTCTCCTACAATGAGCAGTTCTTC. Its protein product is CASSKGVSYNEQFF.

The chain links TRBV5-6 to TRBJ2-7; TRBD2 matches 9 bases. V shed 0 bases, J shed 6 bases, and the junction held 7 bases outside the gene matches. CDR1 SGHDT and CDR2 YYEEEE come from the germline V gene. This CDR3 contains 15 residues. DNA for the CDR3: TGTGCCAGCAGCTTGGCGGGCGGGAGGGCCTCCGAGCAGTACTTC. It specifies CASSLAGGRASEQYF.

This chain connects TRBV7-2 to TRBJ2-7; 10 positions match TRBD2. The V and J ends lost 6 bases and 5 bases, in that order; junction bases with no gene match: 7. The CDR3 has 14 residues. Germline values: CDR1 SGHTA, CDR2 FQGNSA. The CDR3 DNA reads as TGTGCCAGCAGGTTTAGCGGGGGGTCCCACGAGCAGTACTTC. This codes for CASRFSGGSHEQYF.

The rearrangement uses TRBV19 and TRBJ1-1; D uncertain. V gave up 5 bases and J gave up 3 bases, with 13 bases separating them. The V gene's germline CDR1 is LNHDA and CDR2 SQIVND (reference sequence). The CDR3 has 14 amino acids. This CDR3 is CASSHTGSYTEAFF. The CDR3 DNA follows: TGTGCCAGTAGTCACACCGGGAGTTACACTGAAGCTTTCTTT.

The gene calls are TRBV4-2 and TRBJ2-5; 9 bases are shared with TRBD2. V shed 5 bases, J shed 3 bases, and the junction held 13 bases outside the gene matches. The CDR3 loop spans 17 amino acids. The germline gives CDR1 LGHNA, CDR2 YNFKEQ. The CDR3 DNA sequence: TGTGCCAGCAGCGAAGCGGCCGGACTAGCGCTTAAAGAGACCCAGTACTTC. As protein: CASSEAAGLALKETQYF.

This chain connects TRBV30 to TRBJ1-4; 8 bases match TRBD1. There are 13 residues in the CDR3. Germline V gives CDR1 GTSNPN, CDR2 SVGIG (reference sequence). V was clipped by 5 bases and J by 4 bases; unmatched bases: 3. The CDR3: CAWAGGYNEKLFF. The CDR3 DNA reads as TGTGCCTGGGCAGGGGGCTATAATGAAAAACTGTTTTTT.

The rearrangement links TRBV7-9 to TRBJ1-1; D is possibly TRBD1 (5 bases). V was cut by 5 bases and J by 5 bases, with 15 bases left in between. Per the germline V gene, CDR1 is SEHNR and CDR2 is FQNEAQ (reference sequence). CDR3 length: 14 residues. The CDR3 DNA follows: TGTGCCAGCAGCCCAGAGATAAGGGGAACTGAAGCTTTCTTT. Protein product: CASSPEIRGTEAFF.

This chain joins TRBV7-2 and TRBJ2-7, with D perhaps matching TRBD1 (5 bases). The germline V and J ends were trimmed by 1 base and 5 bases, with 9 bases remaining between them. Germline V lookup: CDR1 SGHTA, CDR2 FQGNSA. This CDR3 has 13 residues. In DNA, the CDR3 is TGTGCCAGCAGCTTAGGTGTAGGGGACGAGCAGTACTTC. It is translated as CASSLGVGDEQYF.